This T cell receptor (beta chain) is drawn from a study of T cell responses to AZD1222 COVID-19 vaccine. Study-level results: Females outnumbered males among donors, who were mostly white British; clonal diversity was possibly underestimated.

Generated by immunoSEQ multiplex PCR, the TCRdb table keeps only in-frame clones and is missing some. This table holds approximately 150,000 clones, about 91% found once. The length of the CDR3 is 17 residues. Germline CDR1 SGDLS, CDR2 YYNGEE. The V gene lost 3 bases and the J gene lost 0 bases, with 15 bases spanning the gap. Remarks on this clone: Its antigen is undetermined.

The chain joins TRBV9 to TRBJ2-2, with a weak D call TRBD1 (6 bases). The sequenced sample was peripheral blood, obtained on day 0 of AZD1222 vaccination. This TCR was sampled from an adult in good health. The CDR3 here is CASSDSGTTPNTGELFF. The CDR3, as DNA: TGTGCCAGCAGCGATTCAGGGACAACCCCGAACACCGGGGAGCTGTTTTTT.